This paragraph reports one T cell receptor (beta chain). Its antigen is still unknown. Base qualities are not at hand, and no much larger clone is one base apart. Counted from cysteine to phenylalanine, this CDR3 has 17 amino acids. The CDR3 DNA has 51 bases and is translated from base 1. The V end loses 1 base and the J end loses 1 base, and a stretch of 15 bases separates them. The germline V gene (reference sequence) specifies LNHNV as CDR1 and YYDKDF as CDR2. This sample is drawn from a study of T-cell reconstitution after alpha-beta-depleted transplantation in children (dated by TCRdb to 2016 to 2018). Turning to the overall study: T-cell immune reconstitution after TCRalphabeta/CD19-depleted allogeneic hematopoietic cell transplantation in children was quantitatively tracked in the study by means of TCR repertoire profiling.

The treatment or condition label, read with the paper, signifies: allogeneic hematopoietic cell transplantation with graft depleted of TCRalphabeta T cells and CD19 B cells. The children who served as transplant recipients had been given grafts of TCRalphabeta/CD19-depleted allogeneic hematopoietic cells. Receptor amplification or capture employed PCR. TCRdb lists the instrument as Illumina HiSeq 2500. TCR library preparation used molecular barcoding, with unique molecular identifiers applied to normalize quantification of the TCRbeta repertoire. The public sequencing data were trimmed at Q25 with fastp and processed into clonotypes with MiXCR by TCRdb, which kept only in-frame beta chains. Rows with one shared CDR3 protein collapse into an entry with the most common genes and DNA. The sample table contains about 870,000 distinct CDR3 sequences; only one count was recorded for around 15% of them. The ten most abundant clones make up approximately 5% of the sample.

Paper-wide results and their limitations: The apparently early recovery of alphabetaT-cell counts about two months after transplant reportedly depended on only several hundred rapidly expanded clones that came from non-depleted graft cells. Hyperexpanded clone frequencies declined over subsequent months; after one year, T-cell counts and TCRbeta diversity were mostly attributed to newly produced T cells. In some patients, the high TCRbeta diversity seen at day 60 was put down to recipient T cells and intrathymic progenitors that had survived conditioning.

The rearrangement combines TRBV15 with TRBJ2-3; the best D guess is TRBD2, with 5 bases matching. The TCR comes from a male patient between 5 and 17 years old who had a stem cell transplant for acute lymphoblastic leukemia, so the T cells may come from the graft donor. This material consisted of PBMCs, mostly from graft donor cells, taken 360 days after TCRalphabeta/CD19-depleted stem cell transplant. The CDR3 has the sequence CATSRASGWRRTDTQYF. The DNA reads TGTGCCACCAGCAGAGCAAGCGGCTGGCGGCGCACAGATACGCAGTATTTT.